These 17 T cell receptor beta chains were sequenced from one sample in a study of blood T cells in healthy people across ages. PCR was performed a second time for about 7 to 11 cycles using a sample-barcoded 5' primer and a J-beta primer mix. TCRdb analysed the 5' RACE reads with MiXCR anew, one entry per CDR3 protein. Found here are about 640,000 distinct CDR3 sequences, around three fifths of them singletons; the top ten hold roughly 34%. The sequencing sample was made of blood. These receptors all stem from a man aged 55 to 69 in good health.

V gene TRBV5-1 combines with J gene TRBJ1-5; TRBD1 agrees at 7 bases. Germline V gene sequence: CDR1 SGHRS, CDR2 YFSETQ. The CDR3 runs 12 residues. V lost 7 bases, J lost 7 bases, and 5 bases stayed unmatched. The CDR3 region is CASPGGGQPQHF. The CDR3, as DNA: TGCGCCAGCCCGGGAGGGGGCCAGCCCCAGCATTTT.

Concerning this clonotype itself: Mismatch with germline at one junction end may stem from a read error. The V gene is TRBV2, the J gene TRBJ2-1; D perhaps matches TRBD1 (6 bases). The germline gives CDR1 SNHLY, CDR2 FYNNEI. This CDR3 is 15 amino acids long. The CDR3 spells CASSVTTGLYKEQFF. DNA of the CDR3: TGTGCCAGCAGTGTCACGACAGGCCTTTACAAGGAGCAGTTCTTC.

This clonotype came up a few times. CDR3 coding DNA: TGTGCCAGCAGCGTCCCAGACAGAGCAGATACGCAGTATTTT. This codes for CASSVPDRADTQYF. The V and J genes are TRBV9 and TRBJ2-3; possible D gene TRBD1, 5 bases. CDR1 and CDR2 (germline): SGDLS, YYNGEE. Between the trimmed V and J ends, which lost 2 bases and 4 bases, there was a span of 11 bases. This CDR3 has 14 residues. Full variable domain (rest looked up from reference TRBV9 and TRBJ2-3): DSGVTQTPKHLITATGQRVTLRCSPRSGDLSVYWYQQSLDQGLQFLIQYYNGEERAKGNILERFSAQQFPDLHSELNLSSLELGDSALYFCASSVPDRADTQYFGPGTRLTVL.

The V gene is TRBV5-1, the J gene TRBJ2-5; a weak D match, TRBD1 (5 bases). V dropped 1 base and J dropped 6 bases, with 22 bases sitting between them. Germline V gene sequence: CDR1 SGHRS, CDR2 YFSETQ. This CDR3 has 17 residues. CDR3 amino acids: CASSLYINPTAGKTQYF. DNA for the CDR3: TGCGCCAGCAGCTTGTACATCAATCCGACAGCTGGAAAGACCCAGTACTTC. Complete variable domain (other parts from reference TRBV5-1 and TRBJ2-5): KAGVTQTPRYLIKTRGQQVTLSCSPISGHRSVSWYQQTPGQGLQFLFEYFSETQRNKGNFPGRFSGRQFSNSRSEMNVSTLELGDSALYLCASSLYINPTAGKTQYFGPGTRLLVL.

In its sample, this clonotype was seen many times. This chain uses TRBV5-1 with TRBJ1-2, with 7 nucleotides matching TRBD1. Germline values: CDR1 SGHRS, CDR2 YFSETQ. This CDR3 region has 14 residues. Unmatched junction bases numbered 2, after V lost 1 base and J lost 2 bases. The CDR3 region has the DNA TGCGCCAGCAGCTTGCGGGACAGCAACTATGGCTACACCTTC. It encodes CASSLRDSNYGYTF.

This clonotype was observed a single time. This rearrangement joins TRBV14 to TRBJ1-1; D not certain. CDR1 SGHDN and CDR2 FVKESK come from the germline V gene. CDR3 length: 15 residues. Trimming took off 3 bases at V and 0 bases at J, with 11 bases between the two ends. The CDR3 region has the DNA TGTGCCAGCAGCCAGGAAAGGGTCTTGAACACTGAAGCTTTCTTT. Its translation: CASSQERVLNTEAFF.

V gene TRBV4-1 combines with J gene TRBJ1-2, with D unresolved. Germline CDR1 MGHRA, CDR2 YSYEKL. Trimming took off 0 bases at V and 4 bases at J, with 12 bases between the two ends. The length of the CDR3 is 15 residues. This CDR3 is CASSQDHPEGYGYTF. The CDR3 nucleotides read TGCGCCAGCAGCCAAGATCACCCGGAAGGCTATGGCTACACCTTC.

This clonotype has only a few counts. This chain links TRBV5-1 with TRBJ1-1; 7 nucleotides align to TRBD1. The CDR3 covers 14 residues. CDR1 is SGHRS, CDR2 YFSETQ, per germline. The junction had 12 bases not matched to a gene; V was cut back by 7 bases and J by 6 bases. The CDR3: CASFPRQGFSEAFF. In nucleotides, the CDR3 is TGCGCCAGCTTTCCCCGACAGGGATTCTCTGAAGCTTTCTTT.

The chain has TRBV7-8 and TRBJ2-5; TRBD2 aligns across 9 bases. J lost 2 bases, V lost 7 bases, and 11 bases had no gene match. Germline values: CDR1 SGHVS, CDR2 FQNEAQ. The CDR3 loop spans 16 amino acids. The chain's CDR3 is CASIKEERGAQETQYF. The CDR3, as DNA: TGTGCCAGCATTAAGGAGGAGCGGGGGGCACAAGAGACCCAGTACTTC.

This clonotype came up once. The CDR3 DNA reads as TGCGCCAGCAGCCAAGATAAAGGACAGGGGGTCTATGGCTACACCTTC. This gives the protein CASSQDKGQGVYGYTF. V is TRBV4-1 and J is TRBJ1-2; 10 positions agree with TRBD1. CDR3 size: 16 residues. The ends lost 0 bases at V and 4 bases at J; junction bases unmatched: 5. Germline values: CDR1 MGHRA, CDR2 YSYEKL.

The chain's CDR3 is CSARTSTYNNEQFF. The DNA for the CDR3 is TGCAGTGCTAGGACGTCCACGTACAACAATGAGCAGTTCTTC. The V call is TRBV20-1, the J call TRBJ2-1, with unresolved D. The ends were cut back, 3 bases at V and 5 bases at J, with 14 bases in the middle. The CDR3 is 14 residues long. Germline-derived CDR1 and CDR2 are DFQATT and SNEGSKA (reference sequence).

The chain carries TRBV9 and TRBJ2-1; weak D call: TRBD2 (6 bases). CDR1 SGDLS and CDR2 YYNGEE come from the germline V gene. The CDR3 runs 16 residues. Trimming stripped 4 bases from V and 0 bases from J, with 14 bases between. The CDR3 DNA follows: TGTGCCAGCAGCCCCGAAGCGGGTCTCTCCTACAATGAGCAGTTCTTC. It encodes CASSPEAGLSYNEQFF.

The rearrangement links TRBV5-1 to TRBJ2-3, with D possibly TRBD1 on 5 matching bases. Germline V gene data show CDR1 as SGHRS and CDR2 as YFSETQ. Trimming cost V 7 bases and J 5 bases, with 23 bases left between them. The CDR3 consists of 16 residues. The CDR3 reads CASGSGMSQQKDTQYF. The CDR3 DNA reads TGCGCCAGCGGCTCAGGGATGTCTCAACAAAAAGATACGCAGTATTTT.

DNA for the CDR3: TGTGCCAGCAGCAACGGCAGGGTGTACCCCTACGAGCAGTACTTC. This sequence encodes CASSNGRVYPYEQYF. V gene TRBV21-1 combines with J gene TRBJ2-7; the DNA was not used to check the table's D call, TRBD2. TRBV21-1 is annotated as a pseudogene. The CDR3 length is 15 residues.

This clonotype has only a few counts. The chain combines TRBV13 with TRBJ2-3; tentative D call: TRBD1 (6 bases). The CDR3 runs 15 residues. V lost 5 bases and J 4 bases, leaving 16 bases between the germline ends. CDR1 PRHDT and CDR2 FYEKMQ come from the germline V gene (reference sequence). The CDR3 loop is CASSRGSPGPDTQYF. CDR3 DNA: TGTGCCAGCAGCAGGGGGTCTCCGGGCCCAGATACGCAGTATTTT.

CDR3 region: CASRLAGGVEKLFF. The CDR3 DNA sequence: TGTGCCAGCAGGCTAGCAGGGGGCGTTGAAAAACTGTTTTTT. J is TRBJ1-4 and V is TRBV6-6; 8 nucleotides match TRBD1. The CDR3 consists of 14 residues. With 6 bases clipped from V and 7 bases from J, the junction kept 7 bases outside the gene matches. Germline V gene sequence: CDR1 MNHNY, CDR2 SVGAGI (reference sequence).

The rearrangement links TRBV7-2 to TRBJ2-3, with TRBD1 identical over 9 bases. The CDR3 extends over 18 amino acids. Germline assignment: CDR1 SGHTA and CDR2 FQGNSA. The ends lost 4 bases at V and 0 bases at J; junction bases unmatched: 11. The CDR3 region has the DNA TGTGCCAGCAGCTCAAAACGTCCGGGACAGGGAAGCACAGATACGCAGTATTTT. It encodes CASSSKRPGQGSTDTQYF.